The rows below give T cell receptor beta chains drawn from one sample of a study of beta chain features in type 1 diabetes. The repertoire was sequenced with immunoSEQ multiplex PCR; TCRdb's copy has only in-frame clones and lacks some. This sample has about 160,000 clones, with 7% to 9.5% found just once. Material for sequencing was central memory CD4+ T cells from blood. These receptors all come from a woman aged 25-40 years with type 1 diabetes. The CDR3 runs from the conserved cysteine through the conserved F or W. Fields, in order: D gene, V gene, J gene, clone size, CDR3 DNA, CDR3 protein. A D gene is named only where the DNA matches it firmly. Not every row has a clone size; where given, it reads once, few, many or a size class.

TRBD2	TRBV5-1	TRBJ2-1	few	TGCGCCAGCAGCCCCTCTTCGGCTAGCGGGAGACTTGAGCAGTTCTTC	CASSPSSASGRLEQFF
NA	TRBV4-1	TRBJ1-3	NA	TGCGCCAGCAGCCAGACAGCTTCTTACGGAAACACCATATATTTT	CASSQTASYGNTIYF
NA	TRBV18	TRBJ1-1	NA	TGTGCCAGCTCACCTGCAAACTTGGGCGACGCTGAAGCTTTCTTT	CASSPANLGDAEAFF
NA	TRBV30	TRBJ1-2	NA	TGTGCCTGGAGAGTCAGGGCGAGGCCTGGCTACACCTTC	CAWRVRARPGYTF
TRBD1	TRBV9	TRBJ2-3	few	TGTGCCAGCAGCGACAGGGGGCTAGGAGATACGCAGTATTTT	CASSDRGLGDTQYF
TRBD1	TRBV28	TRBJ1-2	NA	TGTGCCAGCAGGGAATCGGGACAGGGTCTGGGCTACACCTTC	CASRESGQGLGYTF
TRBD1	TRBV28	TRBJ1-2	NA	TGTGCCAGCAGTTTGGGGACAGCCTATGGCTACACCTTC	CASSLGTAYGYTF
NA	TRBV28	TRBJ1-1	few	TGTGCCAGCAGTTTGACCCAAAGGGGCGCTTTCTTT	CASSLTQRGAFF
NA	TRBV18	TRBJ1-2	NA	TGTGCCAGCTCACTAGAGACAGGATCTAACTATGGCTACACCTTC	CASSLETGSNYGYTF
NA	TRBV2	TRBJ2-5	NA	TGTGCCAGCAGTTACCAGGGTTTCCAAGAGACCCAGTACTTC	CASSYQGFQETQYF
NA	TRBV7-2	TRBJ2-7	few	TGTGCCAGCAGCCTCGGGAGCGGTACCTACGAGCAGTACTTC	CASSLGSGTYEQYF
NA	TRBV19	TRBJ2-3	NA	TGTGCCACCAGCAGGGTGAATACGCAGTATTTT	CATSRVNTQYF
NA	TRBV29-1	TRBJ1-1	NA	TGCAGCGTTGAAGATCAAACAGACACTGAAGCTTTCTTT	CSVEDQTDTEAFF
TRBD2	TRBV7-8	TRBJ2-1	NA	TGTGCCAGCAGCTCTATAGCGGGAGGAAGCAATGAGCAGTTCTTC	CASSSIAGGSNEQFF
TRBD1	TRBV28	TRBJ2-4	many	TGTGCCAGCAGGAACAGACAGGGGACGGACTTC	CASRNRQGTDF
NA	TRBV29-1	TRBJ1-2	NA	TGCAGCGTTCAGTCATTTCAGGGTGCGAAGGGCTACACCTTC	CSVQSFQGAKGYTF
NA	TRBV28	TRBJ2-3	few	TGTGCCAGCATCCCTCTTGGAGTAGGCACAGATACGCAGTATTTT	CASIPLGVGTDTQYF
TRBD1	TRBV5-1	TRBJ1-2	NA	TGCGCCAGCAGCTTGGAGGCGATCAGGGGGCTGGGTGGCTACACCTTC	CASSLEAIRGLGGYTF
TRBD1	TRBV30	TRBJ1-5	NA	TGTGCCTGGTCAGGGGGCAGCAGCAATCAGCCCCAGCATTTT	CAWSGGSSNQPQHF
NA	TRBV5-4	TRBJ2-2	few	TGTGCCAGCAGCCTTGACAGGCGCACCGGGGAGCTGTTTTTT	CASSLDRRTGELFF
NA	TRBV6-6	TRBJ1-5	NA	TGTGTCGCGAGCGGGCAGGGTTTACTCAATCAGCCCCAGCATTTT	CVASGQGLLNQPQHF
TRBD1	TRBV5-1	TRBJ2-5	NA	TGCGCCAGCAGCCCGGGGACAGGTCCCGCGGGGGAGACCCAGTACTTC	CASSPGTGPAGETQYF
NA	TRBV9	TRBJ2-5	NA	TGTGCCAGCAGCGTAGACGGGTCAGAGACCCAGTACTTC	CASSVDGSETQYF
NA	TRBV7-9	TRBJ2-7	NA	TGCGCCAGCAGCCCGAAGGCGCGGGGAGGAGAAGAGCAGTACTTC	CASSPKARGGEEQYF
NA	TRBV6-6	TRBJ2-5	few	TGTGCCAGCAGTTATACAGGCCTCAGGGAATCAGGGACCCAGTACTTC	CASSYTGLRESGTQYF
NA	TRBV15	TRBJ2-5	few	TGTGCCACCAGCAAAGGACCGGGACAAGCCATGGAGACCCAGTACTTC	CATSKGPGQAMETQYF
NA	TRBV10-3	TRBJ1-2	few	TGTGCCACGACATCCATAGCTAACTATGGCTACACCTTC	CATTSIANYGYTF
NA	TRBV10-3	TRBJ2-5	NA	TGTGCCACTTCTAGTGAAGAGACCCAGTACTTC	CATSSEETQYF
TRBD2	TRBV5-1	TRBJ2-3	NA	TGCGCCAGCAGCCTGGGACTAGCGGGAGCGGGAGATACGCAGTATTTT	CASSLGLAGAGDTQYF
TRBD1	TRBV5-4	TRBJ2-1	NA	TGTGCCAGCAGCACGCCGGGACAGGGGGCAGATGAGCAGTTCTTC	CASSTPGQGADEQFF
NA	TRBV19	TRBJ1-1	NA	TGTGCCAGTAGTAAGGACAGATCCTTCACTGAAGCTTTCTTT	CASSKDRSFTEAFF
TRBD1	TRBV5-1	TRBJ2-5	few	TGCGCCAGCAGCCCCCTCGGGACAGCTCAAGAGACCCAGTACTTC	CASSPLGTAQETQYF
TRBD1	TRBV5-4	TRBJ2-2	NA	TGTGCCAGCAGCCTGGGACAGACCGGGGAGCTGTTTTTT	CASSLGQTGELFF
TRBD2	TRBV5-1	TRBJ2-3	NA	TGCGCCAGCAGCAAGACTAGCGGGAGCACAGATACGCAGTATTTT	CASSKTSGSTDTQYF
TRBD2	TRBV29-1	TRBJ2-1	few	TGCAGCGCCATCAAGACTAGCGGAGATGAGCAGTTCTTC	CSAIKTSGDEQFF
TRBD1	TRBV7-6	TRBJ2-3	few	TGTGCCAGCAGCTCCCAGGGGGCCACAGATACGCAGTATTTT	CASSSQGATDTQYF
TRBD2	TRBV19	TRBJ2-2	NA	TGTGCCGGCTACTCCAAAGCGGGAGGAACCTTATTTTTCACCGGGGAGCTGTTTTTT	CAGYSKAGGTLFFTGELFF
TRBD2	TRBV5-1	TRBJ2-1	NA	TGCGCCAGCAGCTGGACTAGCGGGGGAAATGAGCAGTTCTTC	CASSWTSGGNEQFF
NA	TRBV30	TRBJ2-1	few	TGTGCCTGGAGTACATTATACAATGAGCAGTTCTTC	CAWSTLYNEQFF
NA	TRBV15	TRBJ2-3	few	TGTGCCACCAGCCGCGGGAGCACAGATACGCAGTATTTT	CATSRGSTDTQYF
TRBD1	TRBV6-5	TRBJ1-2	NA	TGTGCCAGCAGTTACGACAGGGTTGGCTACACCTTC	CASSYDRVGYTF
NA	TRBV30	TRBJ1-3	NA	TGTGCCTGGAGACCCAAAGAGGCTAATCGTGGAAACACCATATATTTT	CAWRPKEANRGNTIYF
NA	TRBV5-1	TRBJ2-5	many	TGCGCCAGCAGCTTGGAGGGGCAAGAGACCCAGTACTTC	CASSLEGQETQYF
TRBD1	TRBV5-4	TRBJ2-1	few	TGTGCCAGCAGCATGGGACAGGGGGATGGGAATGAGCAGTTCTTC	CASSMGQGDGNEQFF
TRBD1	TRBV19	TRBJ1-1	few	TGTGCCAGTAGGGCGCTAAACAGGGGCACTGAAGCTTTCTTT	CASRALNRGTEAFF
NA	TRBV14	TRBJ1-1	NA	TGTGCCAGCAGCCAAGATAGCGCTGAAGCTTTCTTT	CASSQDSAEAFF
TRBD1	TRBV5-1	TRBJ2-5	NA	TGCGCCAGCAGCGAGGGACAGGGCGCCCAAGAGACCCAGTACTTC	CASSEGQGAQETQYF
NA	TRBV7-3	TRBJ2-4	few	TGTGCCAGCAGCTTAGGCTGGCAGTCAGACATTCAGTACTTC	CASSLGWQSDIQYF
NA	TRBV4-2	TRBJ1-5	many	TGTGCCAGCAGCATCAACCTACAGGGTAACGATCAGCCCCAGCATTTT	CASSINLQGNDQPQHF
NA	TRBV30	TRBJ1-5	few	TGTGCCTGGAGTGCCGGGGGGGGTGGGAGCAATCAGCCCCAGCATTTT	CAWSAGGGGSNQPQHF
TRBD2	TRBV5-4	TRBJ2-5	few	TGTGCCAGCACCTCCAGGGTAGCGGGAGATTTTGAGACCCAGTACTTC	CASTSRVAGDFETQYF
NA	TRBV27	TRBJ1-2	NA	TGTGCCAGCAGTTCTGAATCCGGGACAAAGTATGGCTACACCTTC	CASSSESGTKYGYTF